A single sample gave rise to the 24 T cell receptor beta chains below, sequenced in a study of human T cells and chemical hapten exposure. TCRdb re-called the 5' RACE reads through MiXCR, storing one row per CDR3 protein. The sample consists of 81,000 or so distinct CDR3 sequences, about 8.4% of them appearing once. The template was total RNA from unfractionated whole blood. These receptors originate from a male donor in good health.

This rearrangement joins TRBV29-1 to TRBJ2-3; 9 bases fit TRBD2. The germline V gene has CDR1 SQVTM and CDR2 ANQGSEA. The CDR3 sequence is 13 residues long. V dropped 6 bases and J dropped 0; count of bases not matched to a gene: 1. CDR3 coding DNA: TGCAGCGTGACTAGCGGTAGCACAGATACGCAGTATTTT. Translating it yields CSVTSGSTDTQYF.

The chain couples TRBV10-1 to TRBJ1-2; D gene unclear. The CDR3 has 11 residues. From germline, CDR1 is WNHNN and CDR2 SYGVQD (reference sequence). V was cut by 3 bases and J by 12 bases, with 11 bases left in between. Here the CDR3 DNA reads TGCGCCAGCAGTGATCGCAGGTCTGACACCTTC. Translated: CASSDRRSDTF.

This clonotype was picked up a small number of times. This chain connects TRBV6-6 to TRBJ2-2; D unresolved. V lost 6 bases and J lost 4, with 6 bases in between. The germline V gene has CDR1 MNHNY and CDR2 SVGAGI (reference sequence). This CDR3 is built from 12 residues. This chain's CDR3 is CASRRFTGELFF. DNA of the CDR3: TGTGCCAGCAGGCGGTTCACCGGGGAGCTGTTTTTT.

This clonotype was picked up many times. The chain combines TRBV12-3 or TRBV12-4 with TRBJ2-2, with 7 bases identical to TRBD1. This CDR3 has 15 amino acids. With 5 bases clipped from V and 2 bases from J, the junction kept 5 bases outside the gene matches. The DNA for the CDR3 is TGTGCCAGCAGTCAGGACAGGCACAACACCGGGGAGCTGTTTTTT. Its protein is CASSQDRHNTGELFF.

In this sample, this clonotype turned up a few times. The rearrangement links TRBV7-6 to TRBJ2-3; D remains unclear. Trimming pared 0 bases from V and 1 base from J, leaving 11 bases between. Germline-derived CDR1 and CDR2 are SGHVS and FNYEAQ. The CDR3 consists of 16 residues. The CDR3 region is CASSLAPSSGTDTQYF. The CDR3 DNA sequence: TGTGCCAGCAGCTTAGCGCCGAGTTCTGGCACAGATACGCAGTATTTT.

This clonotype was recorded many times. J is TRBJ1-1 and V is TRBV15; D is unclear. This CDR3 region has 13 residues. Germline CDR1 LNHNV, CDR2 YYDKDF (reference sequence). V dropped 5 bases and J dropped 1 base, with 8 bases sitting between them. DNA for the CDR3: TGTGCCACCAGCCGCTCGTCGAACACTGAAGCTTTCTTT. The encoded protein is CATSRSSNTEAFF.

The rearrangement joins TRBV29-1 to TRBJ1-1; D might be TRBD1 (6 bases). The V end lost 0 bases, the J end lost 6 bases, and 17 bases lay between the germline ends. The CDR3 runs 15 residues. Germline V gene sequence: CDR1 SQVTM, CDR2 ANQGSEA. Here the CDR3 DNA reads TGCAGCGTTGAAGAGTCCGGGGGCGCCCTCTCTGAAGCTTTCTTT. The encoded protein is CSVEESGGALSEAFF.

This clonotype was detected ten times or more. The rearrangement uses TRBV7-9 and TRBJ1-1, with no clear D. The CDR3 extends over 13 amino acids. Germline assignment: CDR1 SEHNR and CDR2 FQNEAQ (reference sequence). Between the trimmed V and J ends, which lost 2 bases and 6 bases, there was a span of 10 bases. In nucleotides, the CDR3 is TGTGCCAGCAGCTTAACCGGCGGGGCTGAAGCTTTCTTT. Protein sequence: CASSLTGGAEAFF.

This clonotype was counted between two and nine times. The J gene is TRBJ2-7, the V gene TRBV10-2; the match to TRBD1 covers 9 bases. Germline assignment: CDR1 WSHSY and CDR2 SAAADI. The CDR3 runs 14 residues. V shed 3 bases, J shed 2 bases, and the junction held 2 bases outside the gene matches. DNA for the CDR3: TGCGCCAGCAGTGATTGGGACAGGGCCTACGAGCAGTACTTC. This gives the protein CASSDWDRAYEQYF.

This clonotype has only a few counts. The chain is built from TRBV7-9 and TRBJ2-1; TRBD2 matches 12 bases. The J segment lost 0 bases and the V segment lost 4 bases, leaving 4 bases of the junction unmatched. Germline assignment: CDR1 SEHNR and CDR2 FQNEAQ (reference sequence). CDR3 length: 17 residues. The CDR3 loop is CASSSLAGGTSYNEQFF. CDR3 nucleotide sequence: TGTGCCAGCAGCTCACTAGCGGGAGGTACCTCCTACAATGAGCAGTTCTTC.

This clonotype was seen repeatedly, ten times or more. In DNA, the CDR3 is TGTGCCAGCAGCCCCTTTGGCGGGGTTAGCACAGATACGCAGTATTTT. Protein sequence: CASSPFGGVSTDTQYF. V gene TRBV7-9 combines with J gene TRBJ2-3; weak D call: TRBD2 (6 bases). The CDR3 totals 16 residues. CDR1 and CDR2 from the germline V gene are SEHNR and FQNEAQ (reference sequence). V was clipped by 5 bases and J by 0 bases, with 15 bases between them.

The CDR3 sequence: CASSYREASEQYF. As DNA, the CDR3 is TGTGCCAGCAGCTACCGGGAAGCTTCCGAGCAGTACTTC. The gene calls are TRBV5-4 and TRBJ2-7, with a possible D match to TRBD2 (5 bases). V was clipped by 3 bases and J by 6 bases, with 13 bases between them. The germline CDR1 and CDR2 sequences are SGHNT and YYREEE (reference sequence). The CDR3 loop spans 13 amino acids.

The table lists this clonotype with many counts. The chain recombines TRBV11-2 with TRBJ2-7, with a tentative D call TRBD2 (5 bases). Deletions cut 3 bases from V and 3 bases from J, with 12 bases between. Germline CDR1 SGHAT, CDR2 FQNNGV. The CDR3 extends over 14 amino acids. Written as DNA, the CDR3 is TGTGCCAGCAGCTTGGAACTAGTTAACTACGAGCAGTACTTC. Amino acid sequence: CASSLELVNYEQYF.

CDR3 in amino acids: CASSSSGAFGTNEKLFF. As DNA, the CDR3 is TGTGCCAGCAGCTCATCAGGGGCCTTCGGAACTAATGAAAAACTGTTTTTT. The chain couples TRBV3-1 to TRBJ1-4; D is perhaps TRBD1 (6 bases). The CDR3 extends over 17 amino acids. Germline assignment: CDR1 LGHDT and CDR2 YNNKEL (reference sequence). Trimming shortened V by 5 bases and J by 1 base, and 17 bases separated the two germline ends.

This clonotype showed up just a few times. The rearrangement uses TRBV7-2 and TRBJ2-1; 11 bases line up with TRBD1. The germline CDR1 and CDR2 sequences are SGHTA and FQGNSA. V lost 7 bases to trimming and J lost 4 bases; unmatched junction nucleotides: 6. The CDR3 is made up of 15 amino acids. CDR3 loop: CASNPGTGGYNEQFF. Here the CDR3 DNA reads TGTGCCAGCAACCCCGGGACAGGGGGGTACAATGAGCAGTTCTTC.

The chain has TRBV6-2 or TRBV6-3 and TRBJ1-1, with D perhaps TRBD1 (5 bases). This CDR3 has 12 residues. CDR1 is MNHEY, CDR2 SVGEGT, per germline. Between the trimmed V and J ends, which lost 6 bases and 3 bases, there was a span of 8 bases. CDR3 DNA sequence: TGTGCCAGCAGGCCGGGGGACACTGAAGCTTTCTTT. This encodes CASRPGDTEAFF.

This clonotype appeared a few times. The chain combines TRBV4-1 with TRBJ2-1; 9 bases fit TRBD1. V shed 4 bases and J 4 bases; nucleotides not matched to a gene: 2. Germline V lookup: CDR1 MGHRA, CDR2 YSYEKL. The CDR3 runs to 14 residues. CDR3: CASSPGQGYNEQFF. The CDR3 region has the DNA TGCGCCAGCAGCCCTGGACAGGGGTACAATGAGCAGTTCTTC.

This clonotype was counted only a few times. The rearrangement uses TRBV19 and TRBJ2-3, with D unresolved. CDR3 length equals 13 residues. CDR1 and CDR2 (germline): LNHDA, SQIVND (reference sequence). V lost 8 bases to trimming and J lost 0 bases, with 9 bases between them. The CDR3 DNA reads TGTGCCAGTGCCCTGGGAAGCACAGATACGCAGTATTTT. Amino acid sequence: CASALGSTDTQYF.

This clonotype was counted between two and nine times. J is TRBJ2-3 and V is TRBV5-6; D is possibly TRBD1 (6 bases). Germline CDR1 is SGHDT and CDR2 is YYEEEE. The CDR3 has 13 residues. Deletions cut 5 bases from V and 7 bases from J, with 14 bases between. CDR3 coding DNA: TGTGCCAGCAGTTCCGGGACATCTTATACGCAGTATTTT. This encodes CASSSGTSYTQYF.

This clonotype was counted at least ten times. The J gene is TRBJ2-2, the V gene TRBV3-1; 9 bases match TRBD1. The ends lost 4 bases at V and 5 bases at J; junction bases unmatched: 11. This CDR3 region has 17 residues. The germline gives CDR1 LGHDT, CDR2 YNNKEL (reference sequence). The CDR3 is CASSPWLTGGRTGELFF. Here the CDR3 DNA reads TGTGCCAGCAGCCCGTGGTTGACAGGGGGGCGGACCGGGGAGCTGTTTTTT.

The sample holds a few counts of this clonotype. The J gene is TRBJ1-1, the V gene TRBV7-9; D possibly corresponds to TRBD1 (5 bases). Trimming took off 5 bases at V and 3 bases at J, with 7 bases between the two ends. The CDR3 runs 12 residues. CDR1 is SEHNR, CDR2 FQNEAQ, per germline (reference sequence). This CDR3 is CASSRGDTEAFF. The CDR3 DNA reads TGTGCCAGCAGCCGGGGGGACACTGAAGCTTTCTTT.

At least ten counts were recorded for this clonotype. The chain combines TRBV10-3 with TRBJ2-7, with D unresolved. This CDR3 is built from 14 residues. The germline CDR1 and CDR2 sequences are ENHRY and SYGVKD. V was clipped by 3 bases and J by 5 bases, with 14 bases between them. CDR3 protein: CAISDVLRLDEQYF. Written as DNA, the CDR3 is TGTGCCATCAGTGATGTATTAAGGCTAGACGAGCAGTACTTC.

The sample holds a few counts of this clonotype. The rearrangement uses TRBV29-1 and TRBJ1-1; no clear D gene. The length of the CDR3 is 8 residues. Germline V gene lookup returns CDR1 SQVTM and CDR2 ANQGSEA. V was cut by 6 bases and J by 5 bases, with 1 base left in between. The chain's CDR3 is CSVTEAFF. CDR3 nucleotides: TGCAGCGTGACTGAAGCTTTCTTT.

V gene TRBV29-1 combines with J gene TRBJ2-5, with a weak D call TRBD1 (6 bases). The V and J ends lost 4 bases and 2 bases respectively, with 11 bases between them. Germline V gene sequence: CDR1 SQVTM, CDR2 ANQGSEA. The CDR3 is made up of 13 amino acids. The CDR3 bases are TGCAGCGTTGGGACAGTCCTTCAAGAGACCCAGTACTTC. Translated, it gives CSVGTVLQETQYF.